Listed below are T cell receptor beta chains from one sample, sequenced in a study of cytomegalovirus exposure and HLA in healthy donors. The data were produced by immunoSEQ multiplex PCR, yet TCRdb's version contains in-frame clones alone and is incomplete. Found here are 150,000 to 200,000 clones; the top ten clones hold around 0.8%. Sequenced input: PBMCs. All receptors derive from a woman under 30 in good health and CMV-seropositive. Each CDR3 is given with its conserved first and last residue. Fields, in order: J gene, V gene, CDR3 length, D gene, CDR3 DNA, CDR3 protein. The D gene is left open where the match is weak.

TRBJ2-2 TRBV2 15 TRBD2 TGTGCCAGCAGACGACTAGCGACGAACACCGGGGAGCTGTTTTTT CASRRLATNTGELFF
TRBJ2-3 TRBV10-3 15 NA TGTGCCATCAGTGTTCAGGCGGGGTCCACAGATACGCAGTATTTT CAISVQAGSTDTQYF
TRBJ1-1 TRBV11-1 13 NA TGTGCCAGCAGCTTGGTGGGGAGCACTGAAGCTTTCTTT CASSLVGSTEAFF
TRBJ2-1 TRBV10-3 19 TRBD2 TGTGCCATTGCACCCGGGACTAGCGGGAGGCCGAGCATCTACAATGAGCAGTTCTTC CAIAPGTSGRPSIYNEQFF
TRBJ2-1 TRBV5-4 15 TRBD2 TGTGCCAGCAGTCTCAGCGGGGGGGTTTACAATGAGCAGTTCTTC CASSLSGGVYNEQFF
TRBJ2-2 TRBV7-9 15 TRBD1 TGTGCCAGCAGCCCTGACAGGGATCGTTTCGGGGAGCTGTTTTTT CASSPDRDRFGELFF
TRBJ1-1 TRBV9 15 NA TGTGCCAGCAGCCCCCCGTTGGGGGCGAACACTGAAGCTTTCTTT CASSPPLGANTEAFF
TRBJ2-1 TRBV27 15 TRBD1 TGTGCCAGCAGTATCTCAGGGGGCGACTACAATGAGCAGTTCTTC CASSISGGDYNEQFF
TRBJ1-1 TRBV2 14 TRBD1 TGTGCCGGAGATCAGACAGGGGGTCTCACTGAAGCTTTCTTT CAGDQTGGLTEAFF
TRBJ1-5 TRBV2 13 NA TGTGCCAGCAGTGATCTTCGCAATCAGCCCCAGCATTTT CASSDLRNQPQHF
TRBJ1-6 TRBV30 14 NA TGTGCCTTGATGACCGGGAAAAACAACTCACCCCTCCACTTT CALMTGKNNSPLHF
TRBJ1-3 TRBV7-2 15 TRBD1 TGTGCCAGCAGCACCTATCAGGGGGACGGAAACACCATATATTTT CASSTYQGDGNTIYF
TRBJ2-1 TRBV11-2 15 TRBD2 TGTGCCAGCAGCTTAGCCAGGACTAGCCGCGATGAGCAGTTCTTC CASSLARTSRDEQFF
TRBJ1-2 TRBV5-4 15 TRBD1 TGTGCCAGCAGCTTGGACCAGGGGGGTGGCTATGGCTACACCTTC CASSLDQGGGYGYTF
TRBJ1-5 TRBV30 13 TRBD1 TGTGCCTGGAGTGTTACAGGGGGTCAGCCCCAGCATTTT CAWSVTGGQPQHF
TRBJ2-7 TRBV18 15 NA TGTGCCAGCTCACTGAGAGATCAGGGATTGGACGAGCAGTACTTC CASSLRDQGLDEQYF
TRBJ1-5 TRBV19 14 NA TGTGCCAGTAGTCAGGGAACTTACAATCAGCCCCAGCATTTT CASSQGTYNQPQHF
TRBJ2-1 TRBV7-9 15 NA TGTGCCAGCAGTTCCTCGGGGAGCTTGTCGAATGAGCAGTTCTTC CASSSSGSLSNEQFF
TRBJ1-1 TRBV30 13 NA TGTGCCTGGAGTGTATCGCAGGCTGTAGAAGCTTTCTTT CAWSVSQAVEAFF
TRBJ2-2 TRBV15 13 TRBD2 TGTGCCACCAGCAATATGGGGGGGAGGAAGCTGTTTTTT CATSNMGGRKLFF
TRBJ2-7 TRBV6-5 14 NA TGTGCCAGCAGAAACGCAGGCCCCCCTTACGAGCAGTACTTC CASRNAGPPYEQYF
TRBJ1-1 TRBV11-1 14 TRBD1 TGTGCCAGCAGCCTTAAAACAGGGGGCACTGAAGCTTTCTTT CASSLKTGGTEAFF
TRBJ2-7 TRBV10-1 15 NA TGCGCCAGCAGTGAGTCGTCAGGGTCGGGCTACGAGCAGTACTTC CASSESSGSGYEQYF